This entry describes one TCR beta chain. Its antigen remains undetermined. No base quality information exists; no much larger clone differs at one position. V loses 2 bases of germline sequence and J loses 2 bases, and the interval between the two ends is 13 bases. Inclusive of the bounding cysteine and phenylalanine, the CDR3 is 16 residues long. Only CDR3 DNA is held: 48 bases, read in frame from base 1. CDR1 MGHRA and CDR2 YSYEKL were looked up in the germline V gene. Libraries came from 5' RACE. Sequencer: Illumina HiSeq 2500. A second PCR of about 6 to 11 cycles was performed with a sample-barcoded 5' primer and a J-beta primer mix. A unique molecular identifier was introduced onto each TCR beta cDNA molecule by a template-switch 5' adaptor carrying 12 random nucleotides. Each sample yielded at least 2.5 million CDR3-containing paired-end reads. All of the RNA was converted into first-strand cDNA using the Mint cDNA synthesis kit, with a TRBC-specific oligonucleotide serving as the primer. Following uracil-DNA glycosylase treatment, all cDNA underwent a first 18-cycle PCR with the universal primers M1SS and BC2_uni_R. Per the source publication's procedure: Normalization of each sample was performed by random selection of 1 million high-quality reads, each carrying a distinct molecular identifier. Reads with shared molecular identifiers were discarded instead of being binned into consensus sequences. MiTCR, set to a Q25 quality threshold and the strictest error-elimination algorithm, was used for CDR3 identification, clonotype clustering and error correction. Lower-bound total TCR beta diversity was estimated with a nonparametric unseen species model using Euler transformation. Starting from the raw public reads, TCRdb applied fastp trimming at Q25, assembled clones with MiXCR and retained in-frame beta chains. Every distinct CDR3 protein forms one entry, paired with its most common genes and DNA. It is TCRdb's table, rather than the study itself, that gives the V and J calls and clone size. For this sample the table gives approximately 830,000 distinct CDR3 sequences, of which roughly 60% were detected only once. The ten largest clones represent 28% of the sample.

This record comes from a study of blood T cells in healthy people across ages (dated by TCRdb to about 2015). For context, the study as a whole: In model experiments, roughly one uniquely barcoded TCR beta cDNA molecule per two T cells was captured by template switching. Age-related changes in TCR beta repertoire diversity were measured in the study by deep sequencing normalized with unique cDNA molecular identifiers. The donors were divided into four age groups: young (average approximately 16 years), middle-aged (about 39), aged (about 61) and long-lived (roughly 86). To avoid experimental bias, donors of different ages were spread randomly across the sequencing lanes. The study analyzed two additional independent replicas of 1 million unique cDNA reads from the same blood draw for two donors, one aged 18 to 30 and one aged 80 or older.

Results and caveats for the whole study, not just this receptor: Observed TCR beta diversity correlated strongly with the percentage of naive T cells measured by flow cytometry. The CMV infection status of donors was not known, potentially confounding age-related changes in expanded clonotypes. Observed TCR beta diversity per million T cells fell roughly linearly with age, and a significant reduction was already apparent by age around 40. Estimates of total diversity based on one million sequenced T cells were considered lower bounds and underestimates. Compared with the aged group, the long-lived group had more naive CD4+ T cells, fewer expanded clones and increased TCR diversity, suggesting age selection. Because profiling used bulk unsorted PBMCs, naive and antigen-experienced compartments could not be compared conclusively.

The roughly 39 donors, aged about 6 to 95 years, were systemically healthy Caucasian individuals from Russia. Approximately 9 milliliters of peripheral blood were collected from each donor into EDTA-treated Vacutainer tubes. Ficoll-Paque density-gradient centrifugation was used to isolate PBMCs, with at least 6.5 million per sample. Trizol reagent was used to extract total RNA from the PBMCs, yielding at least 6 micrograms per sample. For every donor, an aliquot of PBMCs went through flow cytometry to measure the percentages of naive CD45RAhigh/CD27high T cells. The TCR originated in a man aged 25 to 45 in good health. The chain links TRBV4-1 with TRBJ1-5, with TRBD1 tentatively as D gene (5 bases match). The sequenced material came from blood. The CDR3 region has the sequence CASSQIGRGGNQPQHF. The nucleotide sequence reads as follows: TGCGCCAGCAGCCAAATCGGGAGGGGCGGCAATCAGCCCCAGCATTTT.